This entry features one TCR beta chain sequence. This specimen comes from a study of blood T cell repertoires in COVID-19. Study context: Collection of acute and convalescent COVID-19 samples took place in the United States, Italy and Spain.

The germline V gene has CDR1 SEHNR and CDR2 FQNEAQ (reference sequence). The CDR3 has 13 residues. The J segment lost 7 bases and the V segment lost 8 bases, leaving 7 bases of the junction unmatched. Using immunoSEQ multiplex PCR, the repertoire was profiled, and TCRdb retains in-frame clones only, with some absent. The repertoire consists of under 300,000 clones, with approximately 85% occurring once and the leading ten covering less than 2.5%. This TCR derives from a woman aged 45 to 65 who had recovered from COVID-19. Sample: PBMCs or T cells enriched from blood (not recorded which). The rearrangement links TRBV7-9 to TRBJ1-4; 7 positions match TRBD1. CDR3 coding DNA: TGTGCCAGCCAACAGGGGCGCTCTGAAAAACTGTTTTTT. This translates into CASQQGRSEKLFF.